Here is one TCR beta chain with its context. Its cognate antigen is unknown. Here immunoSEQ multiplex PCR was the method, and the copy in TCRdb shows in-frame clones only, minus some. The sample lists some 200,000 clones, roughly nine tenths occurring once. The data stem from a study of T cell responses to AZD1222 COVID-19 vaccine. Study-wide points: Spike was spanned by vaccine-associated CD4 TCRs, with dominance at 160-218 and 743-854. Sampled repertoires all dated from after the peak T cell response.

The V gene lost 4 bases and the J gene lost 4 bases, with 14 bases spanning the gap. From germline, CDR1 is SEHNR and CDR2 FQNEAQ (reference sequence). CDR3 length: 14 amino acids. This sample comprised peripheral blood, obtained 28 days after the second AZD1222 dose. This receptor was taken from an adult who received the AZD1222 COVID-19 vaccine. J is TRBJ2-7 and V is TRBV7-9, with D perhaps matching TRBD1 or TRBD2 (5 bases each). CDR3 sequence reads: CASSWDRGPYEQYF. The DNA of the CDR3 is TGTGCCAGCAGCTGGGACCGGGGCCCGTACGAGCAGTACTTC.